These T cell receptor beta chains were read from a single sample in a study of regulatory T cells in long-lasting Graves disease. TCRdb reprocessed the multiplex PCR reads with MiXCR, giving one entry per CDR3 protein. The table includes about 320,000 distinct CDR3 sequences, approximately 20% detected once. The material was peripheral blood mononuclear cells (PBMCs), obtained at new diagnosis, from a patient treated with antithyroid drugs. These receptors were obtained from a female donor with Graves disease. Both conserved end residues are part of each CDR3. D genes are given only for firm matches. Clone size is stated in some rows and not others, as once, few, many or a class when expanded.

V	J	D	length	size	CDR3	DNA
TRBV19	TRBJ2-7	-	14	few	CASSRGTPFYEQYF	TGTGCCAGTAGCAGAGGGACCCCATTCTACGAGCAGTACTTC
TRBV12-3/TRBV12-4	TRBJ2-3	-	17	-	CASSRLLSSESTDTRYF	TGTGCCAGCAGCCGCCTCCTGTCTAGCGAGTCCACAGATACCCGGTATTTT
TRBV6-1	TRBJ2-5	TRBD1	15	many	CASSPWGDREETQYF	TGTGCCAGCAGCCCCTGGGGGGACAGGGAAGAGACCCAGTACTTC
TRBV28	TRBJ2-4	-	14	many	CASSPRGSLGLQYF	TGTGCCAGCAGCCCAAGAGGGAGTTTGGGGCTGCAGTACTTC
TRBV10-3	TRBJ2-7	TRBD1	14	many	CAIRGDRGDYEQYF	TGTGCCATCAGGGGGGACAGGGGGGACTACGAGCAGTACTTC
TRBV15	TRBJ2-1	-	15	-	CATSRDKEAQREQFF	TGTGCCACCAGCAGAGATAAGGAGGCGCAGCGAGAGCAGTTCTTC
TRBV2	TRBJ2-1	TRBD2	12	-	CARHSGHNEQFF	TGTGCCAGACATAGCGGGCACAATGAGCAGTTCTTC
TRBV5-1	TRBJ1-6	-	15	few	CASSMRLQGDSPLHF	TGCGCCAGCAGCATGAGGCTACAGGGAGATTCACCCCTCCACTTT
TRBV6-2/TRBV6-3	TRBJ2-5	TRBD2	17	-	CAGSPEVAGNLQETQYF	TGTGCCGGCAGCCCCGAGGTAGCGGGAAACTTACAAGAGACCCAGTACTTC
TRBV7-2	TRBJ2-2	TRBD1	15	many	CASSPGTGSPGELFF	TGTGCCAGCAGCCCCGGGACAGGGAGTCCCGGGGAGCTGTTTTTT
TRBV6-1	TRBJ2-5	-	13	many	CASSEEGRETQYF	TGTGCCAGCAGTGAAGAAGGGAGAGAGACCCAGTACTTC